This TCR beta chain was recovered during a study of T cells after yellow fever vaccination (dated by TCRdb to between 2018 and 2020). About the study as a whole: Libraries from fractions with low cell numbers were prepared with the SMART-Seq v4 Ultra Low Input RNA kit. Blood samples were taken at several timepoints before and after primary and secondary immunization, and bulk PBMC replicates and cell subsets were isolated. To follow T-cell clones before and after primary and booster YFV17D yellow fever vaccination, bulk TCR alpha and beta repertoires were sequenced over time. Two healthy male donors, one aged 18 to 29 and one aged 30 to 40 years, were included in the cohort. The investigation overall reported the following: Because abundant contaminating clonotypes from the bulk population could be contained in FACS-sorted repertoires, computational filtering was required. After the booster, most of the clones that had expanded following primary vaccination were detected again (roughly 96% of CD4 and roughly 90% of CD8), which suggests that memory was broadly maintained. The secondary T-cell response was weaker than the primary response but faster, peaking on day 5 instead of day 15. Only a couple of donors were included in the study, so the extent to which the findings can be generalized is limited. A small fraction of clonotypes appeared in both the CD4 and CD8 compartments, likely as a result of convergent recombination.

TCRdb names Illumina NovaSeq 6000 as the instrument used. TCR cDNA was synthesized by 5'RACE template switching, which introduced a universal primer site and unique molecular identifiers. Priming of cDNA synthesis was performed from both the TCR alpha and TCR beta constant segments. Libraries were amplified in two PCR steps, with sample barcodes and sequencing adapters added in the second step. Sequencing of libraries was done on Illumina HiSeq 2500 (2x100 bp) or NovaSeq (2x150 bp). The authors processed their data as follows. MIGEC handled demultiplexing of reads and collapsing into UMI consensus sequences, while MiXCR performed V(D)J alignment. Vaccine-responding clonotypes were identified with edgeR using replicate PBMC samples, with FDR below 0.01 and a log2 fold change above 5 up to day 15 being required. Each bulk clonotype received a CD4 or CD8 identity based on whether the sequenced CD4 or CD8 repertoire contained that clonotype at higher abundance. TCRdb handled the public reads itself, with Q25 trimming in fastp and clone calling in MiXCR, and kept productive beta chains. Identical CDR3 protein sequences are pooled into one entry, listed with their most common genes and DNA. The V and J calls and clone size are TCRdb's, not the authors'. This sample gives a few hundred thousand distinct CDR3 sequences in total; under 9% of them show up just once. Of the sample, about 3% falls within the top ten clones.

The intended sense of this specimen's treatment or condition label: live attenuated yellow fever vaccine strain. A standard Ficoll-Paque protocol was used to isolate PBMCs from peripheral blood. Dynabeads CD4 and CD8 positive selection kits were used to isolate the CD4 and CD8 T-cell fractions. TriZol was used to extract RNA from bulk PBMCs, CD4 and CD8 fractions, and dextramer-positive and dextramer-negative fractions. This clonotype has a count of ten or more. The specificity of this receptor is unknown. It has no much larger one-base neighbor in the sample; base qualities were not kept. CDR3 length: 16 amino acids, cysteine to phenylalanine. Here the CDR3 DNA is all that survives: 48 bases in frame from base 1. V gives up 4 bases and J gives up 0 bases, and the segment between their germline ends measures 13 bases. CDR1 LGHDT and CDR2 YNNKEL were looked up in the germline V gene (reference sequence).

The sequence was obtained from a man younger than 35 who received the YFV17D yellow fever vaccine. The sequence joins TRBV3-1 to TRBJ2-4; matching of 5 bases hints at TRBD2 as the D gene. This specimen was CD4+ T cells sorted from PBMCs, taken 5 days after the yellow fever booster vaccination. The sequenced DNA is TGTGCCAGCAGCCCCCAACTCGGACTAGCCAAAAACATTCAGTACTTC. This sequence encodes CASSPQLGLAKNIQYF.